Listed below are T cell receptor beta chains from one sample, sequenced in a study of shared clonotypes between healthy human individuals. Profiling relied on immunoSEQ multiplex PCR, and the TCRdb table lists in-frame clones only, not all of them. The table lists under 120,000 clones, 65% to 75% of them singletons. Material for sequencing was memory CD8+ T cells sorted from blood. These receptors were obtained from a woman aged 25 to 39 in good health. Both conserved end residues are part of each CDR3. The D gene is left open where the match is weak. The size entry is marked missing in some rows and otherwise reads once, few, many or a size class.

cdr3_aa cdr3_nt j_call clone_size d_call v_call
CASSLWPRLDEQYF TGTGCCAGCAGCTTGTGGCCCAGACTGGACGAGCAGTACTTC TRBJ2-7 . . TRBV7-9
CASSYSWSGNYEQYF TGTGCCAGCAGTTACTCTTGGAGCGGGAATTACGAGCAGTACTTC TRBJ2-7 few TRBD2 TRBV6-5
CASSYGGPNTEAFF TGTGCCAGCAGTTACGGGGGTCCGAACACTGAAGCTTTCTTT TRBJ1-1 . . TRBV6-5
CASGGDMNTEAFF TGTGCCAGTGGTGGGGACATGAACACTGAAGCTTTCTTT TRBJ1-1 many . TRBV19
CASSDYRDRVGERETQYF TGTGCCAGCAGTGACTACCGGGACAGGGTAGGCGAGAGAGAGACCCAGTACTTC TRBJ2-5 once TRBD1 TRBV25-1
CASSITGHQETQYF TGTGCCAGCAGCATAACAGGTCACCAAGAGACCCAGTACTTC TRBJ2-5 once . TRBV7-9
CASSLSWGGGTEAFF TGTGCCAGCAGTTTATCGTGGGGCGGGGGTACTGAAGCTTTCTTT TRBJ1-1 few . TRBV27
CATSAWDRGQVEAFF TGTGCCACCAGCGCCTGGGACAGGGGGCAAGTTGAAGCTTTCTTT TRBJ1-1 . TRBD1 TRBV15
CASSLSGANVLTF TGTGCCAGCAGTTTATCTGGGGCCAACGTCCTGACTTTC TRBJ2-6 . . TRBV27
CASSLCPPATALVGLDTQYF TGTGCCAGCAGTTTATGCCCCCCCGCCACAGCACTCGTCGGGTTGGATACGCAGTATTTT TRBJ2-3 . . TRBV28
CASSGEFEQYF TGTGCCAGCTCAGGGGAGTTCGAGCAGTACTTC TRBJ2-7 many . TRBV7-9
CASSRGVGSETQYF TGTGCCAGCAGCCGAGGGGTGGGGTCAGAGACCCAGTACTTC TRBJ2-5 . . TRBV7-9
CASSSTGGSRFSYSTEAFF TGTGCCAGCAGCTCAACAGGGGGCTCTAGGTTTAGTTATTCCACTGAAGCTTTCTTT TRBJ1-1 . TRBD1 TRBV27
CSVSGKSSYNEQFF TGCAGCGTTTCGGGAAAGAGCTCCTACAATGAGCAGTTCTTC TRBJ2-1 . . TRBV29-1
CASSHIAGVQETQYF TGTGCCAGCAGCCACATAGCGGGAGTTCAGGAGACCCAGTACTTC TRBJ2-5 . TRBD2 TRBV6-5
CASSASARTGELFF TGTGCCAGCAGTGCTAGCGCCCGCACCGGGGAGCTGTTTTTT TRBJ2-2 . . TRBV25-1
CASSEGLASYEQYF TGCGCCAGCAGTGAGGGACTAGCGAGCTACGAGCAGTACTTC TRBJ2-7 . TRBD2 TRBV10-1
CASSQDGTIFAANTGELFF TGTGCCAGCAGCCAAGATGGGACCATCTTCGCCGCGAACACCGGGGAGCTGTTTTTT TRBJ2-2 . . TRBV4-2
CASSENGDTGELFF TGTGCCAGCAGTGAAAACGGGGACACCGGGGAGCTGTTTTTT TRBJ2-2 few . TRBV25-1
CASTTGASYNEQFF TGTGCCAGCACCACAGGGGCGTCGTACAATGAGCAGTTCTTC TRBJ2-1 . TRBD1 TRBV27
CASSKDRGRGEAFF TGTGCCAGTAGTAAAGACAGGGGGCGCGGTGAAGCTTTCTTT TRBJ1-1 . TRBD1 TRBV19
CASSELGTVEYGYTF TGTGCCAGCAGTGAGTTGGGGACAGTTGAGTATGGCTACACCTTC TRBJ1-2 once TRBD1 TRBV2
CASSPQGRDSGANVLTF TGTGCCAGCAGCCCCCAGGGCAGGGATTCTGGGGCCAACGTCCTGACTTTC TRBJ2-6 . . TRBV7-3
CASSPLGIAGGPEGEQFF TGTGCCAGCAGCCCTTTGGGGATAGCGGGAGGGCCGGAGGGTGAGCAGTTCTTC TRBJ2-1 . TRBD2 TRBV27
CAMGGMDGANVLTF TGTGCAATGGGCGGGATGGACGGGGCCAACGTCCTGACTTTC TRBJ2-6 . . TRBV6-1
CASSERRETQYF TGTGCCAGCAGTGAACGACGGGAGACCCAGTACTTC TRBJ2-5 . . TRBV2
CASSPPSGRAGEQFF TGTGCCAGCTCACCGCCTAGCGGGAGGGCCGGTGAGCAGTTCTTC TRBJ2-1 . TRBD2 TRBV18